This T cell receptor (beta chain) was found in a study of OX40 agonist ivuxolimab in advanced cancers. The table came from immunoSEQ multiplex PCR; TCRdb's copy has only in-frame clones and leaves some out. The data contain 95,000 to 150,000 clones, 85% to 95% of them seen just once; the ten biggest clones take up about 0.14%. Looked up from germline, CDR1 is MNHEY and CDR2 is SVGAGI. This CDR3 comprises 14 residues. Trimming removed 6 bases at V and 0 bases at J, with 8 bases between. The sequence derives from an adult with an advanced solid tumor such as melanoma, head and neck, liver or kidney cancer. Sequences were derived from CD4+ or CD8+ T cells sorted from blood, sampled in a trial of the OX40 agonist ivuxolimab. The V call is TRBV6-5, the J call TRBJ2-2; possible D gene TRBD2, 6 bases. The CDR3 region has the DNA TGTGCCAGCAGACTAGCATCGAACACCGGGGAGCTGTTTTTT. Translating it yields CASRLASNTGELFF.